These 22 T cell receptor beta chains share one sample of origin, sequenced in a study of T cells in Graves' hyperthyroidism and ophthalmopathy. RNA transcripts gave rise to amplified TCR beta CDR3 regions. When the TCR CDR3 underwent first-round RT-PCR, the HTBI primer set was used. TCRdb ran MiXCR on the multiplex PCR reads and lists one entry per CDR3 protein. This sample yields more than 500,000 distinct CDR3 sequences, of which around 42% are seen a single time; around 19% belongs to the top ten. The sequencing input was peripheral blood or thyroid tissue (not recorded which). These receptors were taken from an adult woman with Graves' disease, either hyperthyroidism or ophthalmopathy (not recorded which).

Regarding this clonotype: The junction does not match germline at one end; this may be a read error. The V gene is TRBV2, the J gene TRBJ1-2; D is unresolved. The CDR3 is made up of 9 amino acids. Germline-derived CDR1 and CDR2 are SNHLY and FYNNEI. CDR3 DNA: TGTGACAGCATCTATGGCTACACCTTC. This sequence encodes CDSIYGYTF.

The chain carries TRBV11-2 and TRBJ2-2; no firm D call. The CDR3 is 13 amino acids. Trimming removed 2 bases at V and 14 bases at J, with 15 bases between. The germline CDR1 and CDR2 sequences are SGHAT and FQNNGV. CDR3 in amino acids: CASSLLDAEDLFF. As DNA, the CDR3 is TGTGCCAGCAGCTTATTGGACGCTGAGGACCTGTTTTTT.

The table lists this clonotype with a few counts. A much larger clone sits a single nucleotide away, making a read error possible. The chain employs TRBV6-6 and TRBJ2-5, with TRBD2 matching 7 bases. Germline V gene sequence: CDR1 MNHNY, CDR2 SVGAGI (reference sequence). The CDR3 runs to 17 residues. CDR3 sequence reads: CASSYPKGSGAQGTQYF. The DNA for the CDR3 is TGTGCCAGCAGTTACCCCAAGGGGAGCGGGGCACAAGGGACCCAGTACTTC.

V usage is TRBV20-1 and J usage is TRBJ2-7, with D possibly being TRBD1 (6 bases). The CDR3 loop spans 14 amino acids. CDR1 is DFQATT and CDR2 is SNEGSKA in the germline V gene (reference sequence). The V end was cut by 6 bases, the J end by 2 bases, with 17 bases between. Written as DNA, the CDR3 is TGCAGTGCCAGCTCACAGGGCGGAGCCTACGAGCAGTACTTC. Translating gives CSASSQGGAYEQYF.

Ten or more counts support this clonotype. The chain carries TRBV4-1 and TRBJ2-7, with D tentatively TRBD1 (5 bases). CDR1 and CDR2 (germline): MGHRA, YSYEKL. V was pared by 4 bases and J by 2 bases, with 12 bases between. CDR3 size: 14 residues. For the CDR3, the DNA is TGCGCCAGCAGCCCCCCCGACAGAACCTACGAGCAGTACTTC. It specifies CASSPPDRTYEQYF.

The chain carries TRBV5-4 and TRBJ2-6, with 10 bases matching TRBD2. CDR3 size: 20 residues. The junction had 13 bases not matched to a gene; V was cut back by 4 bases and J by 0 bases. In germline, CDR1 is SGHNT, CDR2 YYREEE (reference sequence). CDR3 DNA: TGTGCCAGCAGCACCCGACTAGCGGGCCCTGTAATCTCTGGGGCCAACGTCCTGACTTTC. Its protein product is CASSTRLAGPVISGANVLTF.

In its sample, this clonotype was seen a few times. The chain is built from TRBV19 and TRBJ2-7; 12 bases match TRBD2. The V and J ends lost 4 bases and 1 base, in that order; junction bases with no gene match: 5. The CDR3 extends over 16 amino acids. CDR1 and CDR2 (germline): LNHDA, SQIVND (reference sequence). The CDR3 spells CASSRAGTSGSYEQYF. CDR3 sequence (DNA): TGTGCCAGTAGTAGAGCCGGGACTAGCGGGTCCTACGAGCAGTACTTC.

The chain has TRBV29-1 and TRBJ2-7; D remains ambiguous. Germline V gene data show CDR1 as SQVTM and CDR2 as ANQGSEA. The V end lost 2 bases, the J end lost 2 bases, and 10 bases lay between the germline ends. The CDR3 runs 13 residues. The CDR3 nucleotides are TGCAGCGTTGAAAGCCAGAGACCCTACGAGCAGTACTTC. It codes for CSVESQRPYEQYF.

This clonotype showed up many times. This chain links TRBV11-2 with TRBJ2-2; TRBD2 matches 11 bases. V shed 1 base and J 3 bases; nucleotides not matched to a gene: 10. CDR1 and CDR2 from the germline V gene are SGHAT and FQNNGV. The length of the CDR3 is 19 residues. CDR3 sequence reads: CASSLGLTSGALYTGELFF. DNA for the CDR3: TGTGCCAGCAGCTTAGGATTGACTAGCGGGGCCTTATACACCGGGGAGCTGTTTTTT. The full variable domain, in which reference TRBV11-2 and TRBJ2-2 provide the parts outside the CDR3, is EAGVAQSPRYKIIEKRQSVAFWCNPISGHATLYWYQQILGQGPKLLIQFQNNGVVDDSQLPKDRFSAERLKGVDSTLKIQPAKLEDSAVYLCASSLGLTSGALYTGELFFGEGSRLTVL.

This clonotype was recorded at least ten times. The chain employs TRBV9 and TRBJ1-4; TRBD1 might be the D (5 bases). The germline V gene encodes CDR1 SGDLS and CDR2 YYNGEE. Between the trimmed V and J ends, which lost 8 bases and 0 bases, there was a span of 17 bases. This CDR3 has 16 residues. CDR3 sequence reads: CASNENGATTNEKLFF. Here the CDR3 DNA reads TGTGCCAGTAATGAGAATGGGGCCACAACTAATGAAAAACTGTTTTTT.

This chain uses TRBV2 with TRBJ2-7; D may match TRBD1 or TRBD2 (5 bases each). This CDR3 has 11 residues. CDR1 and CDR2 (germline): SNHLY, FYNNEI. The ends were cut back, 3 bases at V and 12 bases at J, with 12 bases in the middle. The CDR3 region has the DNA TGTGCCAGCAGTGATTCGGGACGGCGGTACTTC. It specifies CASSDSGRRYF.

The rearrangement joins TRBV2 to TRBJ1-6; tentatively, D is TRBD1 (5 bases). Germline CDR1 and CDR2: SNHLY and FYNNEI. V gave up 0 bases and J gave up 13 bases, with 16 bases separating them. This CDR3 contains 15 residues. The CDR3 DNA follows: TGTGCCAGCAGTGAAGCTAGCAAAGGGGTAAAGCCCCTCCACTTT. Encoded protein: CASSEASKGVKPLHF. Full variable domain (remainder filled in from reference TRBV2 and TRBJ1-6): EPEVTQTPSHQVTQMGQEVILRCVPISNHLYFYWYRQILGQKVEFLVSFYNNEISEKSEIFDDQFSVERPDGSNFTLKIRSTKLEDSAMYFCASSEASKGVKPLHFGNGTRLTVT.

Notes on this clonotype: The junction departs from the called germline gene at one end, perhaps through a read error. The chain carries TRBV7-9 and TRBJ2-7, with TRBD1 matching over 7 bases. In germline, CDR1 is SEHNR, CDR2 FQNEAQ (reference sequence). The CDR3 covers 14 residues. In DNA form, the CDR3 reads TGTGCCAGCAGCCCCAGGGGGAACACCGGGGAGCTGTACTTC. Translation: CASSPRGNTGELYF. The complete variable domain, with remaining parts taken from reference TRBV7-9 and TRBJ2-7, reads DTGVSQNPRHKITKRGQNVTFRCDPISEHNRLYWYRQTLGQGPEFLTYFQNEAQLEKSRLLSDRFSAERPKGSFSTLEIQRTEQGDSAMYLCASSPRGNTGELYFGPGTRLTVT.

This chain joins TRBV29-1 and TRBJ2-5; D is ambiguous. This CDR3 contains 15 residues. The germline gives CDR1 SQVTM, CDR2 ANQGSEA. V lost 1 base, J lost 1 base, and 13 bases lay in between. The DNA for the CDR3 is TGCAGCGTTGAAGGGGTATCCGGATTCCAAGAGACCCAGTACTTC. Translation gives CSVEGVSGFQETQYF.

This clonotype was seen many times. The rearrangement uses TRBV4-1 and TRBJ2-2; D call uncertain. The CDR3 is made up of 9 amino acids. The germline gives CDR1 MGHRA, CDR2 YSYEKL. This CDR3 is CSRRGELFF. In DNA form, the CDR3 reads TGCTCTCGGCGAGGGGAGCTGTTTTTT.

The chain employs TRBV7-9 and TRBJ2-7; tentatively, D is TRBD2 (6 bases). Trimming removed 6 bases from V and 7 bases from J, with 13 bases in between. The CDR3 consists of 12 residues. Germline CDR1 SEHNR, CDR2 FQNEAQ (reference sequence). Here the CDR3 DNA reads TGTGCCAGCAGTCCTGACAGCGGGGAGCAGTACTTC. Translation: CASSPDSGEQYF.

This clonotype was seen repeatedly, ten times or more. The chain combines TRBV6-5 with TRBJ2-7; 7 nucleotides match TRBD1. CDR3 length equals 13 residues. Germline CDR1 MNHEY, CDR2 SVGAGI. V shed 6 bases, J shed 7 bases, and the junction held 9 bases outside the gene matches. The CDR3 coding sequence is TGTGCCAGCAGACGGGACAGAATCGAAGAGCAGTACTTC. It encodes CASRRDRIEEQYF.

The count of this clonotype is one. The genes are TRBV20-1 and TRBJ2-2; D remains unclear. The CDR3 length is 13 residues. Germline-derived CDR1 and CDR2 are DFQATT and SNEGSKA (reference sequence). The CDR3 loop is CSTLMSNTGELFF. CDR3 sequence (DNA): TGCAGCACACTGATGTCGAACACCGGGGAGCTGTTTTTT.

This clonotype appeared a single time. The chain uses TRBV29-1 and TRBJ2-7; D unresolved. The V end lost 4 bases, the J end lost 2 bases, and 12 bases lay between the germline ends. The germline gives CDR1 SQVTM, CDR2 ANQGSEA. This CDR3 has 13 residues. The CDR3 sequence is CSVGSATPYEQYF. Written as DNA, the CDR3 is TGCAGCGTTGGCAGCGCTACTCCCTACGAGCAGTACTTC.

This clonotype showed up just a few times. J is TRBJ2-2 and V is TRBV7-3; 7 bases are shared with TRBD2. Germline CDR1 SGHTA, CDR2 FQGTGA. Germline trimming cut 3 bases from V and 3 bases from J; bases unmatched to any gene: 7. The CDR3 runs to 16 residues. In DNA, the CDR3 is TGTGCCAGCAGCTTTACTAGCGCTTCCCACACCGGGGAGCTGTTTTTT. Its translation is CASSFTSASHTGELFF.

As for this clonotype: One base away lies a much larger clone, so this may be a sequencing read error. J is TRBJ2-7 and V is TRBV3-1; 7 positions agree with TRBD1. The V gene's germline CDR1 is LGHDT and CDR2 YNNKEL (reference sequence). CDR3 size: 16 residues. The CDR3 loop is CAGSHDPGQSWFEQYF. CDR3 coding DNA: TGTGCCGGCAGCCATGATCCGGGACAGAGTTGGTTCGAGCAGTACTTC.

This clonotype occurred a few times. The genes are TRBV6-5 and TRBJ2-5; D might be TRBD2 (5 bases). The length of the CDR3 is 14 residues. With 6 bases removed from V and 4 bases from J, the gap between germline ends came to 15 bases. Germline CDR1 reads MNHEY; CDR2 reads SVGAGI. The CDR3: CASSLRVDPETQYF. CDR3 bases: TGTGCCAGCAGCTTGCGGGTAGACCCAGAGACCCAGTACTTC.